A selection of T cell receptor beta chains follows, all from one sample in a study of long-term antiretroviral therapy in people with HIV. TCRdb's copy holds only in-frame clones and misses some; the assay was immunoSEQ multiplex PCR. The repertoire holds tens of thousands of clones, with approximately 82% as singletons. Specimen: unsorted PBMCs, collected at the start of antiretroviral therapy. These receptors all come from a man aged 50-59 years with HIV. CDR3s include the opening cysteine and the closing phenylalanine or tryptophan. A D gene is named only where the DNA matches it firmly. Size tells how often a clone was seen (once, few, many) or the class of an expanded clone, and some rows leave it out.

V gene: TRBV4-3; J gene: TRBJ1-2; clone size: -; D gene: -; CDR3 DNA: TGCGCCAGCAGCCAGATCCTAGGAGTTGGCTACACCTTC; CDR3 protein: CASSQILGVGYTF
V gene: TRBV5-4; J gene: TRBJ1-1; clone size: -; D gene: -; CDR3 DNA: TGTGCCAGCAGTCTGAGCGGGGTAGCCGAAGCTTTCTTT; CDR3 protein: CASSLSGVAEAFF
V gene: TRBV19; J gene: TRBJ1-6; clone size: -; D gene: -; CDR3 DNA: TGTGCCAGTAGTTTAAAGGGGGTAATTCCACCCCTCCACTTT; CDR3 protein: CASSLKGVIPPLHF
V gene: TRBV11-2; J gene: TRBJ2-1; clone size: -; D gene: -; CDR3 DNA: TGTGCCAGCAGCTTTACCTTGTGGGGTGAGCAGTTCTTC; CDR3 protein: CASSFTLWGEQFF
V gene: TRBV6-1; J gene: TRBJ1-1; clone size: -; D gene: TRBD1; CDR3 DNA: TGTGCCAGCAGTACCACCGCAGGGGGAGCTTTCTTT; CDR3 protein: CASSTTAGGAFF
V gene: TRBV30; J gene: TRBJ2-7; clone size: -; D gene: TRBD1; CDR3 DNA: TGTGCCTGGAGCTCAGGGACAGGGGGTTTCTACGAGCAGTACTTC; CDR3 protein: CAWSSGTGGFYEQYF
V gene: TRBV19; J gene: TRBJ1-5; clone size: few; D gene: -; CDR3 DNA: TGTGCCAGTAGTAAAGGGAGACCCGGGCCCAATCAGCCCCAGCATTTT; CDR3 protein: CASSKGRPGPNQPQHF
V gene: TRBV4-1; J gene: TRBJ2-5; clone size: -; D gene: -; CDR3 DNA: TGCGCCAGCAGCCATGGGGAGACCCAGTACTTC; CDR3 protein: CASSHGETQYF
V gene: TRBV5-1; J gene: TRBJ2-2; clone size: -; D gene: -; CDR3 DNA: TGCGCCAGCAGCTTGGCCCCGGTAACCGGGGAGCTGTTTTTT; CDR3 protein: CASSLAPVTGELFF
V gene: TRBV7-8; J gene: TRBJ1-2; clone size: -; D gene: TRBD1; CDR3 DNA: TGTGCCAGCAGCCTAGACAGGGCGAGAGGCTACACCTTC; CDR3 protein: CASSLDRARGYTF
V gene: TRBV19; J gene: TRBJ2-7; clone size: -; D gene: TRBD1; CDR3 DNA: TGTGCCAGTAGCGGGCCGGGACAGGGGGAACACGAGCAGTACTTC; CDR3 protein: CASSGPGQGEHEQYF
V gene: TRBV5-4; J gene: TRBJ1-4; clone size: -; D gene: -; CDR3 DNA: TGTGCCAGCAGCGACGATTCGGGGGGGGCTCGTGAAAAACTGTTTTTT; CDR3 protein: CASSDDSGGAREKLFF
V gene: TRBV7-9; J gene: TRBJ2-7; clone size: -; D gene: -; CDR3 DNA: TGTGCCAGCAGCTTAGACTCGGCAAGTTACGAGCAGTACTTC; CDR3 protein: CASSLDSASYEQYF
V gene: TRBV18; J gene: TRBJ1-1; clone size: -; D gene: -; CDR3 DNA: TGTGCCAGCTCCGGCCAGGTGAAAGAAGCTTTCTTT; CDR3 protein: CASSGQVKEAFF